The rows below give T cell receptor beta chains drawn from one sample of a study of regulatory T cells in long-lasting Graves disease. MiXCR was run by TCRdb on the multiplex PCR reads, yielding one entry per CDR3 protein. Of hundreds of thousands of distinct CDR3 sequences listed, around 16% are singletons. These data were also filed under a second study, of T cells in Graves' hyperthyroidism and ophthalmopathy.

Sequencing was performed on peripheral blood mononuclear cells (PBMCs), taken at new diagnosis, from a patient treated with antithyroid drugs. Receptor source: a woman aged 35-65 years with Graves disease. Each CDR3 is given with its conserved first and last residue. Fields, in order: clone size, D gene, V gene, J gene, CDR3 DNA, CDR3 protein. D genes are given only for firm matches. Rows give clone size only sometimes, using once, few, many, or a class for an expanded clone.

-	TRBD2	TRBV12-3/TRBV12-4	TRBJ2-1	TGTGCCAGCAGTTTACGCCTAGCGGGGGGGCTTGGCGATGAGCAGTTCTTC	CASSLRLAGGLGDEQFF
many	TRBD1	TRBV12-3/TRBV12-4	TRBJ2-2	TGTGCCAGTCAGGGGGCGCGGAACACCGGGGAGCTGTTTTTT	CASQGARNTGELFF
many	TRBD1	TRBV20-1	TRBJ2-7	TGCAGTGCTAGAGACAGGTGGGACAGCTACGAGCAGTACTTC	CSARDRWDSYEQYF
-	-	TRBV9	TRBJ1-1	TGTGCCAGCAGCGTAGCTCCAGATACCACTGAAGCTTTCTTT	CASSVAPDTTEAFF
few	-	TRBV29-1	TRBJ2-5	TGCAGCGTTGAAAGCGGGTTACAAGAGACCCAGTACTTC	CSVESGLQETQYF
-	TRBD1	TRBV5-6	TRBJ1-1	TGTGCCAGCAGCCAGGACAGGGGTGAAGCTTTCTTT	CASSQDRGEAFF
few	TRBD2	TRBV29-1	TRBJ2-3	TGCAGCGTCGAAGGGACTACCACAGATACGCAGTATTTT	CSVEGTTTDTQYF
many	-	TRBV3-1	TRBJ1-6	TGTGCCAGCAGCCAAGGGAGGTCCTATAATTCACCCCTCCACTTT	CASSQGRSYNSPLHF
many	TRBD1	TRBV11-2	TRBJ1-2	TGTGCCAGCAGCCGGACAGGGATCGACTATGGCTACACCTTC	CASSRTGIDYGYTF
few	-	TRBV5-4	TRBJ2-5	TGTGCCAGCAGCTCGAAGTACGGGGAGATGGAGACCCAGTACTTC	CASSSKYGEMETQYF
-	TRBD1	TRBV14	TRBJ2-1	TGTGCCAGCAGCCTGGACAGGTTGTCCTACAATGAGCAGTTCTTC	CASSLDRLSYNEQFF
many	TRBD2	TRBV3-1	TRBJ2-5	TGTGCCAGCAGCCAAGGGGACTACACTGAGACCCAGTACTTC	CASSQGDYTETQYF
few	-	TRBV7-2	TRBJ2-2	TGTGCCAGCACCTCCCCGGATTATGCCGGGGAGCTGTTTTTT	CASTSPDYAGELFF
few	-	TRBV3-1	TRBJ1-4	TGTGCCAGCAGCCAAGATTTTGGCTATAATGAAAAACTGTTTTTT	CASSQDFGYNEKLFF
many	-	TRBV3-1	TRBJ2-7	TGTGCCACCTCCACCTACGGCCGCTCCTACGAGCAGTACTTC	CATSTYGRSYEQYF
-	-	TRBV6-5	TRBJ1-5	TGTGCCAGCAGTTACTCGAATCAGGGGCGGGATAGCAATCAGCCCCAGCATTTT	CASSYSNQGRDSNQPQHF
many	TRBD1	TRBV20-1	TRBJ1-5	TGCAGTGCTGTGACAGGGAATAGCAATCAGCCCCAGCATTTT	CSAVTGNSNQPQHF
-	TRBD1	TRBV4-1	TRBJ1-2	TGCGCCAGCAGCCAAGTAAGAGTCAGGGGGGATGGCTACACCTTC	CASSQVRVRGDGYTF
-	TRBD1	TRBV11-2	TRBJ1-5	TGTGCCAGCAGCTTAGCCGGACAGGGGATTATGAAGCAGCCCCAGCATTTT	CASSLAGQGIMKQPQHF
many	TRBD2	TRBV2	TRBJ2-7	TGTGCCAGCAGTAGAACTGGACTAGCGGTAAGCTACGAGCAGTACTTC	CASSRTGLAVSYEQYF
-	TRBD1	TRBV25-1	TRBJ1-1	TGTGCCAGCGGGGAGACAGGGTTGAACACTGAAGCTTTCTTT	CASGETGLNTEAFF
-	-	TRBV14	TRBJ2-1	TGTGCCAGCAGCCGAGAAAGTACAGGGCGCTTTCACAATGAGCAGTTCTTC	CASSRESTGRFHNEQFF
many	-	TRBV20-1	TRBJ1-1	TGCAGTGCTCCTGACCAGAACACTGAAGCTTTCTTT	CSAPDQNTEAFF
few	TRBD1	TRBV19	TRBJ2-1	TGTGCCAGTAGACCGGGACAGGCCAATTACAATGAGCAGTTCTTC	CASRPGQANYNEQFF
many	-	TRBV11-2	TRBJ2-1	TGTGCCAGCAGCTTAGTGCGGGGCTACAATGAGCAGTTCTTC	CASSLVRGYNEQFF
few	-	TRBV11-2	TRBJ1-2	TGTGCCAGCAGCTCCCCCGGGGGCTTAAATGGCTACACCTTC	CASSSPGGLNGYTF
many	-	TRBV11-3	TRBJ2-5	TGTGCCAGCAGCTTAGATTCGCACTTCCAAGAGACCCAGTACTTC	CASSLDSHFQETQYF
few	TRBD2	TRBV20-1	TRBJ2-1	TGCAGTGCTTCCGGGACTAGCGGGGTTAATGAGCAGTTCTTC	CSASGTSGVNEQFF
many	TRBD1	TRBV12-3/TRBV12-4	TRBJ2-3	TGTGCCAGCACCCCTGGACAGGGAACAGATACGCAGTATTTT	CASTPGQGTDTQYF
many	-	TRBV20-1	TRBJ1-1	TGCAGTGCTTCCTCGGGGGGAATGAACACTGAAGCTTTCTTT	CSASSGGMNTEAFF
many	-	TRBV5-1	TRBJ2-3	TGCGCCAGCAGCACCGGACAGACCTCAGATACGCAGTATTTT	CASSTGQTSDTQYF
many	-	TRBV20-1	TRBJ2-3	TGCAGTGGAGACACAGCCTTAACAGATACGCAGTATTTT	CSGDTALTDTQYF
many	TRBD1	TRBV11-2	TRBJ2-1	TGTGCCAGCAGTGAAAGGACAGGGAGCTACAATGAGCAGTTCTTC	CASSERTGSYNEQFF
few	-	TRBV7-2	TRBJ2-1	TGTGCCAGCAGCCAAAGCCGCGGGACGCCGAATGAGCAGTTCTTC	CASSQSRGTPNEQFF
few	TRBD1	TRBV29-1	TRBJ1-4	TGCAGCGTGCAACAGGGGTCGGGAACTAATGAAAAACTGTTTTTT	CSVQQGSGTNEKLFF
-	-	TRBV5-6	TRBJ2-2	TGTGCCAGCAGGGATTGGGGGGGCTCCGGGGAGCTGTTTTTT	CASRDWGGSGELFF
many	TRBD1	TRBV5-1	TRBJ1-1	TGCGCCAGCAGCTTGGGGACAGGCGCTGAAGCTTTCTTT	CASSLGTGAEAFF
few	-	TRBV10-2	TRBJ1-2	TGCGCCAGCAGTGAGGTGTGGATAAACTATGGCTACACCTTC	CASSEVWINYGYTF